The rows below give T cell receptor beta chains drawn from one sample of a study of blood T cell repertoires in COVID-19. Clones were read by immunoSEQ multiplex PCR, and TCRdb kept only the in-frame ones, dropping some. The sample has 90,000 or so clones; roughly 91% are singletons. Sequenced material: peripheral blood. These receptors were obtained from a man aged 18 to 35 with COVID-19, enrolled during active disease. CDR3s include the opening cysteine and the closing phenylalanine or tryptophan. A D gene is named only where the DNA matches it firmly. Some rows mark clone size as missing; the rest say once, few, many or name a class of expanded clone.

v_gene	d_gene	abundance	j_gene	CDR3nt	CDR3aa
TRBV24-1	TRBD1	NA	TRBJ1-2	TGTGCCACCAGTGACCCCGGGACAGGGAACGGCTACACCTTC	CATSDPGTGNGYTF
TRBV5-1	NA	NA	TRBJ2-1	TGCGCCAGCTTCGGGACTCCGAGCTCCTACAATGAGCAGTTCTTC	CASFGTPSSYNEQFF
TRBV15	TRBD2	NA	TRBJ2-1	TGTGCCACCAGCAATGGACTAGCAGTCCGTGAGCAGTTCTTC	CATSNGLAVREQFF
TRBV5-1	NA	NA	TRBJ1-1	TGCGCCAGCAGCTTGGAGCCCCCTGCAGACTTGAACACTGAAGCTTTCTTT	CASSLEPPADLNTEAFF
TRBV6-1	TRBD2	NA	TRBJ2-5	TGTGCCAGCAGTGAACCTAGCGGGAGTCGGAGCAGAAAGACCCAGTACTTC	CASSEPSGSRSRKTQYF
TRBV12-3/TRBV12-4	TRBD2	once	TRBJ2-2	TGTGCCAGCAGTCCCCTAGCGGCCGGGGAGCTGTTTTTT	CASSPLAAGELFF
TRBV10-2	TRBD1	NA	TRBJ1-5	TGCGCCAGCAGTGAGAACTCTGGACAGGGACTGTACCAGCCCCAGCATTTT	CASSENSGQGLYQPQHF
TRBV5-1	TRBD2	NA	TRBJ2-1	TGCGCCAGCACCCAACAGCCAAGGCGGGAGGTGTACAATGAGCAGTTCTTC	CASTQQPRREVYNEQFF
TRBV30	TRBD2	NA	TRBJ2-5	TGTGCCTGGAGTGTAACTAGCGCGAAACCTCAAGAGACCCAGTACTTC	CAWSVTSAKPQETQYF
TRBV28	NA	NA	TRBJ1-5	TGTGCCAGCAGTTTTGGCATCAGGCAGCCCCAGCATTTT	CASSFGIRQPQHF
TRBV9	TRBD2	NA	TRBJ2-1	TGTGCCAGCAGCGTAGTAGGTGGTAGCGGGAACAATGAGCAGTTCTTC	CASSVVGGSGNNEQFF
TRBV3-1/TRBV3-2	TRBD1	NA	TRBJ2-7	TGTGCCAGCAGCCGCCTTACCTGGGACAGCTCCTACGAGCAGTACTTC	CASSRLTWDSSYEQYF
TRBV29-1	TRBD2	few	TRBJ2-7	TGCAGCGTGGGGACTAGCGGGAAGGGCGAGCAGTACTTC	CSVGTSGKGEQYF
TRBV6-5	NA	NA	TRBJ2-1	TGTGCCAGCAGCGCTCGGGATGAGCAGTTCTTC	CASSARDEQFF
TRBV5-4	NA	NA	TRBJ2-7	TGTGCCAGCAGCTTTGACTCATCCTACGAGCAGTACTTC	CASSFDSSYEQYF
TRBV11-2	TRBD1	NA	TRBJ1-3	TGTGCCAGCAGCTCCGGACAGGTCTCTGGAAACACCATATATTTT	CASSSGQVSGNTIYF
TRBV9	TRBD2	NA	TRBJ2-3	TGTGCCAGCAGCTATAGCGGGAGGGCAGATACGCAGTATTTT	CASSYSGRADTQYF
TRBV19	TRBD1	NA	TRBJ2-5	TGTGCCAGTAGTTTTGGACAGGGTTGGCAAGAGACCCAGTACTTC	CASSFGQGWQETQYF
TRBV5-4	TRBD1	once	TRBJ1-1	TGTGCCAGCACCATAGAGCTCCAGACAGGGGTAACTGAAGCTTTCTTT	CASTIELQTGVTEAFF
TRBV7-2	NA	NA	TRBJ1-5	TGTGCCAGCAGCTTAGTTGGGGGGGGCAATCAGCCCCAGCATTTT	CASSLVGGGNQPQHF
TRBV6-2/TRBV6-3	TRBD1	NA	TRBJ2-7	TGTGCCAGCAGTCCCGTCGTTCGACAGGGGGCCAGCGTCTACTACGAGCAGTACTTC	CASSPVVRQGASVYYEQYF
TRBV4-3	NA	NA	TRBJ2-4	TGCGCCAGCAGCCACAACTGGAAACAGGGCGGCAAAAACATTCAGTACTTC	CASSHNWKQGGKNIQYF
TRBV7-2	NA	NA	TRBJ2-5	TGTGCCAGCAGCTTAGCGCGGGCCTCCGAGACCCAGTACTTC	CASSLARASETQYF
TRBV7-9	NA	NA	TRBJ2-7	TGTGCCAGCAGCTTAGGGGGGGACGAGCAGTACTTC	CASSLGGDEQYF
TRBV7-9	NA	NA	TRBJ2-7	TGTGCCAGCACTAACCCCGCGGCAACCTACGAGCAGTACTTC	CASTNPAATYEQYF
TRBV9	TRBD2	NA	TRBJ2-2	TGTGCCAGCAGCCTGGGGACTAGCGGGGGAAACACCGGGGAGCTGTTTTTT	CASSLGTSGGNTGELFF
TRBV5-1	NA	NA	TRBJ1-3	TGCGCCAGCAGCTTGGCAGGGTCTTCTGGAAACACCATATATTTT	CASSLAGSSGNTIYF
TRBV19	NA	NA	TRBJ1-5	TGTGCCAGTCTAAAGCCGGGGCAGCCCCAGCATTTT	CASLKPGQPQHF
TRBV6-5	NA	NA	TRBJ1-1	TGTGCCAGCAGTTGGGCACCGGGGGACACTGAAGCTTTCTTT	CASSWAPGDTEAFF
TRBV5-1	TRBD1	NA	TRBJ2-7	TGCGCCAGCAGCTTTACCGGGACAGCTACCTACGAGCAGTACTTC	CASSFTGTATYEQYF
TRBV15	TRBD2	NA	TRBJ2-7	TGTGCCACCAGCAGAGATAGAACTAGCGGGAGGGCCCGTTCCTACGAGCAGTACTTC	CATSRDRTSGRARSYEQYF
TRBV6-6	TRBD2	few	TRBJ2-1	TGTGCCAGCAGTTACCCCACTAGCGGGGAATACAATGAGCAGTTCTTC	CASSYPTSGEYNEQFF
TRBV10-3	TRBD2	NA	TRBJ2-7	TGTGCCATCAGTGAGGGTACTCGGCCTAGCGGGAGGGCCAGGACCCACGAGCAGTACTTC	CAISEGTRPSGRARTHEQYF
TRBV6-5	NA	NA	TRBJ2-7	TGTGCCAGCAGTTCCGGGACTTACTACGAGCAGTACTTC	CASSSGTYYEQYF
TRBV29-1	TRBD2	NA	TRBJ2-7	TGCAGCGTTGAAGAGGCGACTAGCGCTCACTACGAGCAGTACTTC	CSVEEATSAHYEQYF
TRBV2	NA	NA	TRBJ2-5	TGTGCCAGCAGTGACCCGACAGCCATGAAAGAGACCCAGTACTTC	CASSDPTAMKETQYF
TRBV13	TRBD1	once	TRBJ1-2	TGTGCCAGCAGCTTAGGAGGGGACAGGTTGAATGGTGGCTACACCTTC	CASSLGGDRLNGGYTF
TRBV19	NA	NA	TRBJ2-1	TGTGCCAGTAGTAACCCTTGGGAGTCGTATTACAATGAGCAGTTCTTC	CASSNPWESYYNEQFF
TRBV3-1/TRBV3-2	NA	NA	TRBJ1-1	TGTGCCAGCATTGGACTTGGGACTGAAGCTTTCTTT	CASIGLGTEAFF
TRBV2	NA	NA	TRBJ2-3	TGTGCCAGCATGGGACTCCACACAGATACGCAGTATTTT	CASMGLHTDTQYF
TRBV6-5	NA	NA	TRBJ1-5	TGTGCCAGCACCGGGCAGGGATATAGCAATCAGCCCCAGCATTTT	CASTGQGYSNQPQHF
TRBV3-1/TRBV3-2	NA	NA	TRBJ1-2	TGTGCCAGCAGCCGGCCAACAGGGAAGATAGCCTATGGCTACACCTTC	CASSRPTGKIAYGYTF
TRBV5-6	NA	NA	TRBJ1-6	TGTGCCAGCAGCTTCCTTGGGGCGGGGAGGAGGAATTCACCCCTCCACTTT	CASSFLGAGRRNSPLHF
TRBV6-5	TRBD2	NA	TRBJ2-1	TGTGCCAGCAGTTACTCGACTAGCGGGAATGAGCAGTTCTTC	CASSYSTSGNEQFF
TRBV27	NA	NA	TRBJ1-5	TGTGCCAGCAGGTCCCCAGGGAGCAATCAGCCCCAGCATTTT	CASRSPGSNQPQHF
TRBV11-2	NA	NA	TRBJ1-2	TGTGCCAGCAGCTCGTCAAGGGGGGGCTACACCTTC	CASSSSRGGYTF
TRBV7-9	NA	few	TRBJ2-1	TGTGCCAGCAGCGCCGTGAGCGTCGGCGGCAATGAGCAGTTCTTC	CASSAVSVGGNEQFF
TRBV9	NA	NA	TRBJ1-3	TGTGCCAGCAGCGTAAATTCGGCAGGGGATCGAAACACCATATATTTT	CASSVNSAGDRNTIYF
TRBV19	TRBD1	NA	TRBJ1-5	TGTGCCAGTAGCTACCCCCCGGGACAGGCCCTATATGGCAATCAGCCCCAGCATTTT	CASSYPPGQALYGNQPQHF
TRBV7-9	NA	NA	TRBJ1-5	TGTGCCAGCAGCTTGACCGGGACAAGGAATCAGCCCCAGCATTTT	CASSLTGTRNQPQHF
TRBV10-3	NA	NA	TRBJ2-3	TGTGCCATCAGTGAATCAGGGCAGGGTGGAACGGATACGCAGTATTTT	CAISESGQGGTDTQYF
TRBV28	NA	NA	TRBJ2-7	TGTGCCAGCAGTTTATCCTCCCCCCGGTGGCAGTACTTC	CASSLSSPRWQYF
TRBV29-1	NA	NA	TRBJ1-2	TGCAGCGTTGGAAGGGGGGGCGGCTACACCTTC	CSVGRGGGYTF
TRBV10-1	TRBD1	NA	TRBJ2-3	TGCGCCAGCAGTTTAGTGACAGGGGGCGCGACAGATACGCAGTATTTT	CASSLVTGGATDTQYF
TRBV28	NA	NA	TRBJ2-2	TGTGCCAGCAGTTTTAGTAGCGGGAACACCGGGGAGCTGTTTTTT	CASSFSSGNTGELFF
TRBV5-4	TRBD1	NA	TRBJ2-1	TGTGCCAGCAGCTTGGTAGGCAGGGGGCTACGCGAGCAGTTCTTC	CASSLVGRGLREQFF
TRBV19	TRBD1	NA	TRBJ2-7	TGTGCCAGTAGCGCGACAGGGGGCCTCCTAGGGCAGTACTTC	CASSATGGLLGQYF
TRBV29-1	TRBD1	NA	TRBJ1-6	TGCAGCGTGGCCGGGACAGGGAATTCACCCCTCCACTTT	CSVAGTGNSPLHF
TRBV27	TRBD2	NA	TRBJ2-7	TGTGCCAGCAGTTCCCGGCTAGCGGCTATGGGTGAGCAGTACTTC	CASSSRLAAMGEQYF
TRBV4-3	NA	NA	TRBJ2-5	TGCGCCAGCAGCCAAGCGCAGGGGTCTCACGAGACCCAGTACTTC	CASSQAQGSHETQYF